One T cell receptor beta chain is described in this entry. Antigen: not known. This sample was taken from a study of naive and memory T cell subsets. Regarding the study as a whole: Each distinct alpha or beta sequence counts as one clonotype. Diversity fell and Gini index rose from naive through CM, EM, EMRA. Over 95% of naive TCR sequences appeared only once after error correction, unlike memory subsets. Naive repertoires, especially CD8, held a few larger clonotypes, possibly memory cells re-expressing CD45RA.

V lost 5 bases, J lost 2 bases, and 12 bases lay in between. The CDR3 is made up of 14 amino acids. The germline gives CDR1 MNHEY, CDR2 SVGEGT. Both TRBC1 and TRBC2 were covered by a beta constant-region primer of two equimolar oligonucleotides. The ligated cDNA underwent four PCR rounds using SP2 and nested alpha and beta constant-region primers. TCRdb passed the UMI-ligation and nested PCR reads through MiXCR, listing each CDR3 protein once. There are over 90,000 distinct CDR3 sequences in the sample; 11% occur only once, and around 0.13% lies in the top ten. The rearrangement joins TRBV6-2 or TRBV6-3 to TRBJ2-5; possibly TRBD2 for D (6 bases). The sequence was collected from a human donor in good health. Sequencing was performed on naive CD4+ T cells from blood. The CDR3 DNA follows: TGTGCCAGCAGTGTAACTAGCAGTCAAGAGACCCAGTACTTC. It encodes CASSVTSSQETQYF.